This note documents a single T cell receptor beta chain sequence. Its target is unknown. The data stem from a study of OX40 agonist ivuxolimab in advanced cancers. Study context: Ivuxolimab, an agonist antibody against OX40 (CD134), was given to patients. A mean age of 60 years, range about 20 to 79, was recorded, and approximately 85% were male. Prior checkpoint blockade (anti-PD-1, anti-PD-L1 or anti-CTLA-4) was permitted; less than 45% had it. Points from the study as a whole: The authors also found low normalized T-cell clonal expansion in some nonresponders.

J was trimmed by 1 base and V by 0 bases; bases with no gene match: 4. The CDR3 is made up of 16 amino acids. Germline V gives CDR1 SGHRS, CDR2 YFSETQ. Libraries were prepared by immunoSEQ multiplex PCR; TCRdb keeps only in-frame clonotypes and omits some of them. The data show roughly 32,000 clones, with 81% seen just once and 15% to 20% held by the top ten. The chain is built from TRBV5-1 and TRBJ2-5, with TRBD2 identical over 9 bases. The receptor was derived from an adult with an advanced solid tumor such as melanoma, head and neck, liver or kidney cancer. The sample in question was CD4+ or CD8+ T cells sorted from blood, obtained in a trial of the OX40 agonist ivuxolimab. This chain's CDR3 is CASSLASGARQETQYF. The CDR3, as DNA: TGCGCCAGCAGCTTGGCTAGCGGGGCGCGCCAAGAGACCCAGTACTTC.